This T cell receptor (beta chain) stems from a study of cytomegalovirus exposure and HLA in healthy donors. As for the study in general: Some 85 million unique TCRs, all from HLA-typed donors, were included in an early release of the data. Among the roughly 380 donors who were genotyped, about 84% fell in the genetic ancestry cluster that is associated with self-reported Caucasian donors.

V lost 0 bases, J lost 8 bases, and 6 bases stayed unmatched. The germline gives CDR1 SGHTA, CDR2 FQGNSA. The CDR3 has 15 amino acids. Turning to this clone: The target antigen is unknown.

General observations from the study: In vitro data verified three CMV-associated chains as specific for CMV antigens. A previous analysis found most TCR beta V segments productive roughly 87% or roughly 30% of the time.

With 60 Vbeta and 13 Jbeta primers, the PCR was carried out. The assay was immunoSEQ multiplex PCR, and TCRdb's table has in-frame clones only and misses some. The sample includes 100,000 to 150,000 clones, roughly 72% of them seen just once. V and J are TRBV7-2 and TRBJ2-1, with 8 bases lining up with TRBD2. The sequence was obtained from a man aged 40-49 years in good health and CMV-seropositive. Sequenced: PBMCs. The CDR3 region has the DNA TGTGCCAGCAGCTTAGCCCCTAGCGGGTTGGATGAGCAGTTCTTC. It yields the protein CASSLAPSGLDEQFF.